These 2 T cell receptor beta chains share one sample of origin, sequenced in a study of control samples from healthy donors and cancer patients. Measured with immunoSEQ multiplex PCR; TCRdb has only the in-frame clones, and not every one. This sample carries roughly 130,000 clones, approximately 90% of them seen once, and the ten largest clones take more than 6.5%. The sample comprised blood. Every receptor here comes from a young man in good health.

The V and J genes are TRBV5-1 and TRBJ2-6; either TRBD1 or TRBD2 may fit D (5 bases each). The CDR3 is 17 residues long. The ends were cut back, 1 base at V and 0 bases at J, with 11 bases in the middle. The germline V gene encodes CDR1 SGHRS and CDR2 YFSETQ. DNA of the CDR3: TGCGCCAGCAGCTTGCGGGGCCTGAGCTCTGGGGCCAACGTCCTGACTTTC. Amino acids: CASSLRGLSSGANVLTF.

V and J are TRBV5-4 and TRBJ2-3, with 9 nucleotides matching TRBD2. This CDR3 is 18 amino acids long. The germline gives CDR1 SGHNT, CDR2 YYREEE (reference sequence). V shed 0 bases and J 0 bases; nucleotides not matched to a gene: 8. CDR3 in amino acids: CASSLGLAGQISTDTQYF. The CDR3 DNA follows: TGTGCCAGCAGCTTGGGGCTAGCGGGACAGATTAGCACAGATACGCAGTATTTT.